What follows are 17 T cell receptor beta chains derived from one specimen sequenced in a study of response to subunit inactivated influenza vaccine (dated by TCRdb to between 2018 and 2020). Receptors were amplified or captured by RT-PCR. The sequencer was an Illumina HiSeq 2500. The public reads were reprocessed in TCRdb via fastp at Q25 and MiXCR, keeping in-frame beta chains. A single entry per CDR3 protein holds the most common genes and DNA from its merged rows. This sample gives under 850,000 distinct CDR3 sequences in total; approximately 18% of them show up just once. The top ten clones comprise approximately 11% of the sample. Sample: PBMCs from blood, taken 4 to 6 days after vaccination. Every receptor here comes from a man between 45 and 60 years old who received an inactivated influenza vaccine. Donor details come from another sample of the same person, matched by shared clones.

The rearrangement joins TRBV5-1 to TRBJ2-7; 10 bases fit TRBD1. This CDR3 has 15 amino acids. Germline values: CDR1 SGHRS, CDR2 YFSETQ. With V trimmed by 4 bases and J by 5 bases, 9 bases remained unmatched. DNA of the CDR3: TGCGCCAGCAGCAGGACAGGGGGTGGAATCCACGAGCAGTACTTC. Translation gives CASSRTGGGIHEQYF.

The V and J genes are TRBV5-1 and TRBJ2-3; TRBD1 matches 9 bases. Germline CDR1 reads SGHRS; CDR2 reads YFSETQ. The CDR3 is 14 amino acids. Unmatched junction bases numbered 5, after V lost 3 bases and J lost 6 bases. The CDR3 nucleotides read TGCGCCAGCAGCTATACAGGGGGCTCGGATACGCAGTATTTT. Its translation: CASSYTGGSDTQYF.

The chain joins TRBV20-1 to TRBJ2-1, with D possibly TRBD2 on 5 matching bases. CDR3 length equals 12 residues. V was shortened by 1 base and J by 6 bases, with 7 bases between the two germline ends. The germline gives CDR1 DFQATT, CDR2 SNEGSKA (reference sequence). The CDR3 spells CSARVAGNEQFF. In nucleotides, the CDR3 is TGCAGTGCTAGAGTTGCGGGCAATGAGCAGTTCTTC.

This chain uses TRBV10-3 with TRBJ1-1; weak D call: TRBD1 (6 bases). V was trimmed by 6 bases and J by 1 base, leaving 15 bases between them. Germline values: CDR1 ENHRY, CDR2 SYGVKD. The CDR3 runs to 15 residues. CDR3 in amino acids: CAIRKQGSRNTEAFF. CDR3 nucleotide sequence: TGTGCCATCAGGAAACAGGGATCTCGGAACACTGAAGCTTTCTTT.

Of note for this clonotype: An end of the junction differs from the germline gene, which may be a read error. This chain joins TRBV15 and TRBJ2-2; D unclear. Germline-derived CDR1 and CDR2 are LNHNV and YYDKDF (reference sequence). There are 15 residues in the CDR3. This chain's CDR3 is CATSRDVSNTAELFF. The CDR3 bases are TGTGCCACCAGCAGGGACGTTTCGAACACCGCGGAGCTGTTTTTT.

The rearrangement joins TRBV6-2 or TRBV6-3 to TRBJ1-6; 8 bases agree with TRBD1. The CDR3 consists of 14 residues. Trimming removed 3 bases from V and 10 bases from J; junction bases left unmatched: 5. Germline CDR1 reads MNHEY; CDR2 reads SVGEGT. This CDR3 is CASSYQGAYSPLHF. The CDR3 bases are TGTGCCAGCAGTTATCAGGGGGCCTACTCACCCCTCCACTTT.

This clonotype turned up a few times. The rearrangement uses TRBV5-1 and TRBJ1-6, with a possible D match to TRBD1 (6 bases). With 3 bases removed from V and 5 bases from J, the gap between germline ends came to 6 bases. The CDR3 runs 13 residues. Germline lookup yields CDR1 SGHRS and CDR2 YFSETQ. The CDR3 protein is CASSWDNNSPLHF. CDR3 DNA sequence: TGCGCCAGCAGCTGGGACAATAATTCACCCCTCCACTTT.

V gene TRBV30 combines with J gene TRBJ2-3; 9 bases fit TRBD2. Germline V gives CDR1 GTSNPN, CDR2 SVGIG (reference sequence). The CDR3 sequence is 18 residues long. Trimming at V came to 2 bases and at J to 1 base, leaving 13 bases not matched to a gene. Here the CDR3 reads CAWSPPGTSKGGTDTQYF. As DNA, the CDR3 is TGTGCCTGGAGTCCACCCGGGACTAGCAAGGGTGGCACAGATACGCAGTATTTT.

This clonotype was seen repeatedly, ten times or more. For the CDR3, the DNA is TGCGCCAGTCGGAGGGAGGGTTCCTACAATGAGCAGTTCTTC. This translates into CASRREGSYNEQFF. The chain uses TRBV5-1 and TRBJ2-1; 7 bases match TRBD2. Germline V gives CDR1 SGHRS, CDR2 YFSETQ. The J segment lost 1 base and the V segment lost 8 bases, leaving 6 bases of the junction unmatched. This CDR3 comprises 14 residues. The entire variable domain, with the rest obtained from reference TRBV5-1 and TRBJ2-1, is as follows: KAGVTQTPRYLIKTRGQQVTLSCSPISGHRSVSWYQQTPGQGLQFLFEYFSETQRNKGNFPGRFSGRQFSNSRSEMNVSTLELGDSALYLCASRREGSYNEQFFGPGTRLTVL.

In its sample, this clonotype was seen a few times. The genes are TRBV28 and TRBJ2-1; 9 bases map to TRBD2. The CDR3 has 17 residues. Germline CDR1 is MDHEN and CDR2 is SYDVKM. V dropped 6 bases and J dropped 5; count of bases not matched to a gene: 14. The CDR3 sequence is CASSFSMTSGINNEQFF. The CDR3 DNA reads TGTGCCAGCAGCTTCAGCATGACTAGCGGTATCAACAATGAGCAGTTCTTC.

This chain uses TRBV20-1 with TRBJ1-5; possible D gene TRBD1, 6 bases. CDR3 size: 16 residues. The V end lost 4 bases, the J end lost 1 base, and 17 bases lay between the germline ends. Germline CDR1 and CDR2: DFQATT and SNEGSKA (reference sequence). The CDR3 sequence: CSAIRGTLGSNQPQHF. The CDR3 nucleotides are TGCAGTGCTATTAGGGGGACTTTGGGGAGCAATCAGCCCCAGCATTTT.

This clonotype has just a few counts. V usage is TRBV25-1 and J usage is TRBJ2-7; tentative D call: TRBD1 (7 bases). CDR1 is MGHDK and CDR2 is SYGVNS in the germline V gene. The V end was cut by 5 bases, the J end by 5 bases, with 16 bases between. The CDR3 is made up of 14 amino acids. CDR3 DNA sequence: TGTGCCAGCAGTAGCACAGGGGTAGCGGACGAGCAGTACTTC. This encodes CASSSTGVADEQYF.

This clonotype was detected only a few times. This chain links TRBV15 with TRBJ2-1; D is possibly TRBD1 (6 bases). The germline V gene has CDR1 LNHNV and CDR2 YYDKDF (reference sequence). There are 14 residues in the CDR3. V lost 3 bases and J lost 4, with 10 bases in between. The DNA of the CDR3 is TGTGCCACCAGCAGCGATGGACAGTACAATGAGCAGTTCTTC. This sequence encodes CATSSDGQYNEQFF.

The table lists this clonotype with a few counts. The genes are TRBV20-1 and TRBJ1-5; D is possibly TRBD1 (6 bases). The V gene's germline CDR1 is DFQATT and CDR2 SNEGSKA (reference sequence). The CDR3 covers 14 residues. V lost 2 bases and J 1 base, leaving 9 bases between the germline ends. The CDR3 region is CSARRGESNQPQHF. CDR3 nucleotide sequence: TGCAGTGCTAGAAGGGGGGAAAGCAATCAGCCCCAGCATTTT.

This clonotype was counted at least ten times. This chain joins TRBV12-3 or TRBV12-4 and TRBJ2-7; 12 nucleotides align to TRBD2. The V and J ends lost 6 bases and 4 bases, in that order; junction bases with no gene match: 4. This CDR3 has 14 amino acids. The CDR3 nucleotides are TGTGCCAGCAGCGGACTAGCGGGACCGTACGAGCAGTACTTC. Its protein product is CASSGLAGPYEQYF.

This clonotype appeared a few times. J is TRBJ1-5 and V is TRBV20-1, with 8 bases fitting TRBD1. Germline-derived CDR1 and CDR2 are DFQATT and SNEGSKA (reference sequence). The CDR3 sequence is 14 residues long. V was pared by 5 bases and J by 7 bases, with 10 bases of the junction left unmatched. The CDR3 DNA reads as TGCAGTGCTGGAGGACAGGGATCCACACAGCCCCAGCATTTT. This sequence encodes CSAGGQGSTQPQHF.

This clonotype turned up a few times. The rearrangement joins TRBV7-8 to TRBJ2-3, with a tentative D call TRBD2 (6 bases). This CDR3 spans 13 amino acids. Per the germline V gene, CDR1 is SGHVS and CDR2 is FQNEAQ. Trimming pared 4 bases from V and 4 bases from J, leaving 9 bases between. In DNA form, the CDR3 reads TGTGCCAGCAGCTGGGGACTCTCAGATACGCAGTATTTT. Its translation: CASSWGLSDTQYF. Full variable domain (missing parts from reference TRBV7-8 and TRBJ2-3): GAGVSQSPRYKVAKRGQDVALRCDPISGHVSLFWYQQALGQGPEFLTYFQNEAQLDKSGLPSDRFFAERPEGSVSTLKIQRTQQEDSAVYLCASSWGLSDTQYFGPGTRLTVL.